One and the same sample provided the 10 T cell receptor beta chains below, sequenced in a study of spatial heterogeneity in lung cancer. Documented time point: blood at routine non-recurrence follow-up after resection. Using its own MiXCR run on the 5' RACE reads, TCRdb lists one record per CDR3 protein. This table has about 70,000 distinct CDR3 sequences, 7.5% to 10% appearing once. The sample consisted of PBMCs, taken at follow-up. The receptor source for this set is a female donor with early-stage non-small cell lung cancer.

This clonotype was seen more than once but under ten times. The chain joins TRBV4-1 to TRBJ2-7; TRBD2 aligns across 11 bases. The CDR3 consists of 16 residues. The junction had 6 bases not matched to a gene; V was cut back by 4 bases and J by 1 base. The germline V gene encodes CDR1 MGHRA and CDR2 YSYEKL. The chain's CDR3 is CASSPRGLAESYEQYF. The CDR3 DNA reads TGCGCCAGCAGCCCCAGGGGACTAGCGGAATCCTACGAGCAGTACTTC.

This clonotype showed up many times. The chain couples TRBV2 to TRBJ2-2, with D unresolved. The V gene's germline CDR1 is SNHLY and CDR2 FYNNEI. V was trimmed by 2 bases and J by 7 bases, leaving 17 bases between them. The CDR3 is 16 residues long. For the CDR3, the DNA is TGTGCCAGCAGTGAATCTATCGGATCAGGTGTCGGGGAGCTGTTTTTT. It specifies CASSESIGSGVGELFF.

This clonotype occurred many times. The chain carries TRBV5-4 and TRBJ2-3, with D uncertain. The CDR3 has 14 amino acids. V lost 4 bases, J lost 3 bases, and 12 bases lay in between. Germline V CDR1 and CDR2: SGHNT, YYREEE (reference sequence). The CDR3 nucleotides read TGTGCCAGCAGCCGTGGGTGGGCAACAGATACGCAGTATTTT. Translated, it gives CASSRGWATDTQYF. Drawing the rest from reference TRBV5-4 and TRBJ2-3, the complete variable domain is ETGVTQSPTHLIKTRGQQVTLRCSSQSGHNTVSWYQQALGQGPQFIFQYYREEENGRGNFPPRFSGLQFPNYSSELNVNALELDDSALYLCASSRGWATDTQYFGPGTRLTVL.

This clonotype was counted a few times. The junction and the germline gene differ at one end; a read error may be behind it. The CDR3 bases are TGTGTCACCAGCAGAGATGCCCAAGAGACCCAGTACTTC. Its translation is CVTSRDAQETQYF. The J gene is TRBJ2-5, the V gene TRBV15; the D is unclear. The CDR3 covers 13 residues. Germline CDR1 is LNHNV and CDR2 is YYDKDF (reference sequence).

This clonotype was detected a few times. J is TRBJ2-1 and V is TRBV12-5; D not resolved. Germline V gene sequence: CDR1 LGHNT, CDR2 FRNRAP. This CDR3 region has 14 residues. The V gene lost 4 bases and the J gene lost 7 bases, with 14 bases spanning the gap. Written as DNA, the CDR3 is TGTGCTAGTGGTTCACGACTCCTCGGGAATGAGCAGTTCTTC. Translating it yields CASGSRLLGNEQFF.

In this sample, this clonotype turned up a few times. V and J are TRBV6-5 and TRBJ1-1; perhaps TRBD1 as D (5 bases). CDR3 size: 12 residues. Germline V CDR1 and CDR2: MNHEY, SVGAGI. The V end lost 8 bases, the J end lost 5 bases, and 12 bases lay between the germline ends. CDR3 bases: TGTGCCAGCGGAGAAAGGGGAACTGAAGCTTTCTTT. Translated, it gives CASGERGTEAFF.

This clonotype was observed a handful of times. V usage is TRBV7-3 and J usage is TRBJ2-2; no firm D call. Germline values: CDR1 SGHTA, CDR2 FQGTGA. The CDR3 runs 14 residues. Trimming pared 5 bases from V and 7 bases from J, leaving 14 bases between. CDR3 nucleotides: TGTGCCAGCAGCCCTGACCCGAATGGCGGGGAGCTGTTTTTT. Residues: CASSPDPNGGELFF.

This clonotype appeared many times. CDR3: CASSPPGLGNEQFF. In DNA form, the CDR3 reads TGTGCCAGCAGTCCGCCGGGACTAGGCAATGAGCAGTTCTTC. The rearrangement links TRBV28 to TRBJ2-1, with 8 bases identical to TRBD2. Germline V gene sequence: CDR1 MDHEN, CDR2 SYDVKM. This CDR3 comprises 14 residues. The J segment lost 6 bases and the V segment lost 5 bases, leaving 6 bases of the junction unmatched.

This clonotype was recorded at least ten times. V is TRBV15 and J is TRBJ2-1; D gene uncertain. The CDR3 contains 15 residues. The ends were cut back, 3 bases at V and 2 bases at J, with 11 bases in the middle. The germline V gene encodes CDR1 LNHNV and CDR2 YYDKDF (reference sequence). CDR3 sequence reads: CATSSQSGTYNEQFF. The CDR3 nucleotides read TGTGCCACCAGCAGCCAATCCGGTACCTACAATGAGCAGTTCTTC.

As regards this clonotype: A clone one base away is much larger, so this may be a read error. The CDR3 coding sequence is TGCGCCAGCAGCTTGGCCTCCGAGGGAGATACGCAGCATTTT. This codes for CASSLASEGDTQHF. The V gene is TRBV5-1, the J gene TRBJ2-3; no clear D. Judging by the DNA end, TRBJ1-5 fits better; the J call may be wrong. The length of the CDR3 is 14 residues. Germline assignment: CDR1 SGHRS and CDR2 YFSETQ.